These T cell receptor beta chains were read from a single sample in a study of blood T cells in healthy people across ages. Each CDR3 protein gets one entry after TCRdb re-called the 5' RACE reads with MiXCR. The data hold fewer than 2 million distinct CDR3 sequences, with roughly two fifths observed a single time. The sequencing sample was made of blood. The receptor source for this set is a human donor in good health. The CDR3 runs from the conserved cysteine through the conserved F or W. Fields, in order: clone size, V gene, D gene, J gene, CDR3 DNA, CDR3 protein. D genes are given only for firm matches. Only some rows state a clone size, as once, few, many or a class for expanded clones.

-	TRBV4-2	TRBD1	TRBJ1-5	TGTGCCAGCAGCCAACAGGACAGGGACAATCAGCCCCAGCATTTT	CASSQQDRDNQPQHF
-	TRBV14	-	TRBJ1-1	TGTGCCAGCTCTCGCAGGGCCACTGAAGCTTTCTTT	CASSRRATEAFF
-	TRBV7-2	TRBD2	TRBJ2-1	TGTGCCAGCAGCTTTACTAGCGGGGTGGGTGAGCAGTTCTTC	CASSFTSGVGEQFF
few	TRBV12-3/TRBV12-4	-	TRBJ2-7	TGTGCCAGCAGGTCAGGGGTACCCCCTAGGGAGCAGTACTTC	CASRSGVPPREQYF
few	TRBV28	-	TRBJ2-7	TGTGCCAGCAGTTTCATGTCAGCCCGCTCCTACGAGCAGTACTTC	CASSFMSARSYEQYF
few	TRBV7-2	-	TRBJ1-2	TGTGCCAGCAGCGCAGGGGAATCTAACTATGGCTACACCTTC	CASSAGESNYGYTF
-	TRBV4-3	-	TRBJ1-2	TGCGCCAGCAGCCCCCGTGGGCAAGACGAGGGTTTTCGCGGCTACACCTTC	CASSPRGQDEGFRGYTF
few	TRBV5-6	TRBD2	TRBJ2-5	TGTGCCAGCAGCTCGGGACTAGTCCGTGAGACCCAGTACTTC	CASSSGLVRETQYF
-	TRBV29-1	TRBD2	TRBJ2-3	TGCAGCGTCCCCACGGGACTAGCCCTCAGCACAGATACGCAGTATTTT	CSVPTGLALSTDTQYF
-	TRBV20-1	-	TRBJ2-3	TGCAGTGCTAGAGACTTGGCGGGGACGGCAGATACGAAGTATTTT	CSARDLAGTADTKYF
few	TRBV12-5	TRBD2	TRBJ2-1	TGTGCTAGTGGTTTGGAGATAGCGGGATCGCAGTTCTTC	CASGLEIAGSQFF
-	TRBV4-3	TRBD1	TRBJ1-2	TGCGCCAGCAGCCAAGTAGTTGCCGGGACAGGGTTTGGCTACACCTTC	CASSQVVAGTGFGYTF
-	TRBV7-7	-	TRBJ2-1	TGTGCTAGCAGCCATGACAGGTCTAGTGAGCAGTTCTTC	CASSHDRSSEQFF
-	TRBV11-2	-	TRBJ2-3	TGTGCCAGCAGCTTAGAAACTCCGGATACGCAGTATTTT	CASSLETPDTQYF
-	TRBV19	-	TRBJ2-1	TGTGCCAGTAGGGGTGGGGATGAGCAGTTCTTC	CASRGGDEQFF
-	TRBV4-3	TRBD2	TRBJ2-4	TGCGCCAGCAGCCAAGGAGGTGGGGGGGAGGCAAACATTCAGTACTTC	CASSQGGGGEANIQYF
-	TRBV12-5	-	TRBJ1-2	TGTGCTAGTGGTTTGGATAACAGGCTACTCTACACCTTC	CASGLDNRLLYTF
many	TRBV2	TRBD1	TRBJ2-5	TGTGCCAGCATGACGACAGGGGCAGAGACCCAGTACTTC	CASMTTGAETQYF
few	TRBV5-1	TRBD1	TRBJ2-7	TGCGCCAGCAGTTTCCCGGGACAGGGCGAGGAGCAGTACTTC	CASSFPGQGEEQYF
once	TRBV6-5	-	TRBJ1-2	TGTGCCAGCAGTCCGCGGACAGCAAGTGGCTACACCTTC	CASSPRTASGYTF
-	TRBV20-1	-	TRBJ2-1	TGCAGTGCCACCCGGGGGCCCGGTGAGCAGTTCTTC	CSATRGPGEQFF
few	TRBV4-1	-	TRBJ1-1	TGCGCCAGCAGCCTAGGGGGGGGAAGTGGCTGGGACACTGAAGCTTTCTTT	CASSLGGGSGWDTEAFF
few	TRBV20-1	TRBD2	TRBJ2-7	TGCAGTGCCGGCGGGGGGATGTACGAGCAGTACTTC	CSAGGGMYEQYF
once	TRBV29-1	-	TRBJ2-7	TGCAGCGTCCTTGTCCAGGGGGGCGGTTCAGGCGAGCAGTACTTC	CSVLVQGGGSGEQYF
few	TRBV4-2	-	TRBJ1-1	TGTGCCAGCAGCCAAAGGGGGGGGGACATGAACACTGAAGCTTTCTTT	CASSQRGGDMNTEAFF
few	TRBV3-1	-	TRBJ2-7	TGTGCCAGCAGCCACGGGACACATTCCTCCTACGAGCAGTACTTC	CASSHGTHSSYEQYF
few	TRBV7-9	-	TRBJ2-7	TGTGCCAGCAGCGACAGGTACCCCTACGAGCAGTACTTC	CASSDRYPYEQYF
many	TRBV6-5	-	TRBJ2-3	TGTGCCAGCAGTCGCCAAGTGCCCTTAGATACGCAGTATTTT	CASSRQVPLDTQYF
few	TRBV20-1	-	TRBJ2-3	TGCAGTGCTAGAGAGGACAGAGGAATCACAGATACGCAGTATTTT	CSAREDRGITDTQYF
few	TRBV20-1	-	TRBJ1-1	TGCAGTGCCCCCTCTCAGAACACTGAAGCTTTCTTT	CSAPSQNTEAFF
once	TRBV5-1	TRBD1	TRBJ1-2	TGCGCCAGCAGCTGGGAGGGACAGGCCCATGGCTACACCTTC	CASSWEGQAHGYTF
-	TRBV29-1	TRBD1	TRBJ1-5	TGCAGCGTGGGACAGGGGGTAGGAAGCAATCAGCCCCAGCATTTT	CSVGQGVGSNQPQHF
-	TRBV20-1	TRBD1	TRBJ2-7	TGCAGTGCTACACCGGGACAGGGGGCTTACGAGCAGTACTTC	CSATPGQGAYEQYF
-	TRBV29-1	TRBD1	TRBJ1-1	TGCGGCGTTGAAGGTGGACAGGAGAACACTGAAGCTTTCTTT	CGVEGGQENTEAFF
-	TRBV5-6	TRBD1	TRBJ2-7	TGTGCCAGCAGCCCGATAACTACAGGGGCGACGGGGGAGCAGTACTTC	CASSPITTGATGEQYF
few	TRBV20-1	TRBD1	TRBJ1-5	TGCAGTGCGACTCGGGGACAGGCACTCAATCAGCCCCAGCATTTT	CSATRGQALNQPQHF
few	TRBV5-1	TRBD1	TRBJ2-6	TGCGCCAGCAGCCACCCGACAGGGGGCATTACTGGGGCCAACGTCCTGACTTTC	CASSHPTGGITGANVLTF
-	TRBV7-6	-	TRBJ2-3	TGTGCCAGCAGTTCACCCTCGACGCTAACGACTAGCACAGATACGCAGTATTTT	CASSSPSTLTTSTDTQYF
-	TRBV10-3	-	TRBJ1-2	TGTGCCATCAGTGATGGACTACGGTATGGCTACACCTTC	CAISDGLRYGYTF
once	TRBV7-2	-	TRBJ1-2	TGTGCCAGCAGCTTTGTTCCAGGGGATGACTATGGCTACACCTTC	CASSFVPGDDYGYTF
-	TRBV20-1	TRBD2	TRBJ2-1	TGCAGTGCTAAGAGAGGCGGGGGGTTTAGGAATGAGCAGTTCTTC	CSAKRGGGFRNEQFF
few	TRBV7-3	TRBD2	TRBJ2-1	TGTGCCAGCAGTTCCCAGAGCGGGGGGGCAACAATCTCCTACAATGAGCAGTTCTTC	CASSSQSGGATISYNEQFF
many	TRBV7-2	TRBD2	TRBJ2-3	TGTGCCAGCAGATCGGGGGGTGGCACAGATACGCAGTATTTT	CASRSGGGTDTQYF
-	TRBV25-1	-	TRBJ1-5	TGTGCCAGCAGTGAATCAGGGGAGCAGCCCCAGCATTTT	CASSESGEQPQHF
-	TRBV11-3	-	TRBJ2-1	TGTGCCAGCAGCTTAGTGGAAAGGGGGGATGAGCAGTTCTTC	CASSLVERGDEQFF